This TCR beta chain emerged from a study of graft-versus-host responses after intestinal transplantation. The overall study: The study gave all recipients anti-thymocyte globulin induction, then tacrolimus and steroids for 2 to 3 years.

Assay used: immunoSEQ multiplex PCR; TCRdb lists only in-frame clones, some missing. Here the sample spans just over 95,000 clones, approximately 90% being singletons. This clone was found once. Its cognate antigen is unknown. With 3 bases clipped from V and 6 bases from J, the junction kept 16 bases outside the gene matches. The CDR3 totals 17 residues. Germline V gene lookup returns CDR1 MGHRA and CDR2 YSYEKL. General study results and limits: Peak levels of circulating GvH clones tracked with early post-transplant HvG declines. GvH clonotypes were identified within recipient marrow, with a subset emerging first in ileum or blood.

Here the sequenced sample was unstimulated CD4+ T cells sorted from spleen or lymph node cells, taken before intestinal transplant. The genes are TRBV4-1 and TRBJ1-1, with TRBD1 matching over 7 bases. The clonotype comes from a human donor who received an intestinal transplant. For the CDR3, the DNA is TGCGCCAGCAGCCAGAGGGTATTAACAGGGGATTTTTCTGAAGCTTTCTTT. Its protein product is CASSQRVLTGDFSEAFF.